These 19 T cell receptor beta chains were sequenced from one sample in a study of T cell repertoires in cytomegalovirus infection. TCRdb used MiXCR to reprocess the reads, holding one entry per CDR3 protein. The repertoire includes 700,000 to 900,000 distinct CDR3 sequences, about 29% of them detected once, and under 15% sits in the top ten. These receptors lack a known antigen. Specimen: cultured CD8+ T cells from PBMCs, collected from culture after CMV antigen stimulation. The receptors come from a human donor in good health (CMV status not recorded). Some clones in this sample may be carry-over from other donors' samples.

This clonotype was counted only a few times. J is TRBJ2-3 and V is TRBV6-2 or TRBV6-3, with D perhaps TRBD1 (5 bases). This CDR3 has 15 residues. The germline V gene encodes CDR1 MNHEY and CDR2 SVGEGT. The V gene lost 5 bases and the J gene lost 2 bases, with 14 bases spanning the gap. The CDR3 protein is CASSPETDLTDTQYF. DNA for the CDR3: TGTGCCAGCAGTCCAGAGACAGATCTCACAGATACGCAGTATTTT.

The chain carries TRBV19 and TRBJ1-1; 7 bases align to TRBD1. The length of the CDR3 is 15 residues. Per the germline V gene, CDR1 is LNHDA and CDR2 is SQIVND (reference sequence). The V and J ends lost 7 bases and 0 bases, in that order; junction bases with no gene match: 8. The CDR3 is CASTGTATLNTEAFF. CDR3 nucleotide sequence: TGTGCCAGTACCGGGACAGCAACTTTGAACACTGAAGCTTTCTTT.

There are a few counts of this clonotype. V usage is TRBV11-2 and J usage is TRBJ2-7, with 7 bases lining up with TRBD1. The trim removed 6 bases at V and 5 bases at J, leaving 13 bases unmatched. Germline CDR1 reads SGHAT; CDR2 reads FQNNGV. The CDR3 contains 15 residues. DNA for the CDR3: TGTGCCAGCAGGCCCACGTCGGACAGGCCCAACGAGCAGTACTTC. It specifies CASRPTSDRPNEQYF.

The chain combines TRBV7-3 with TRBJ2-2, with TRBD2 matching 12 bases. Per the germline V gene, CDR1 is SGHTA and CDR2 is FQGTGA. After removal of 2 bases from V and 1 base from J, the junction contained 5 bases not matched to a gene. The CDR3 is made up of 18 amino acids. The chain's CDR3 is CASSLGWTSGENTGELFF. The CDR3 DNA follows: TGTGCCAGCAGCTTAGGATGGACTAGCGGGGAGAACACCGGGGAGCTGTTTTTT.

This clonotype was recorded at least ten times. The chain recombines TRBV7-8 with TRBJ1-2; D is undetermined. The V end was cut by 1 base, the J end by 8 bases, with 8 bases between. Germline values: CDR1 SGHVS, CDR2 FQNEAQ. This CDR3 has 12 residues. As DNA, the CDR3 is TGTGCCAGCAGCTTAGGCAGGAACGGCTACACCTTC. This codes for CASSLGRNGYTF. The variable domain in full, completed from reference TRBV7-8 and TRBJ1-2, reads GAGVSQSPRYKVAKRGQDVALRCDPISGHVSLFWYQQALGQGPEFLTYFQNEAQLDKSGLPSDRFFAERPEGSVSTLKIQRTQQEDSAVYLCASSLGRNGYTFGSGTRLTVV.

The V and J genes are TRBV4-3 and TRBJ1-6, with D possibly being TRBD1 (5 bases). Trimming pared 0 bases from V and 8 bases from J, leaving 11 bases between. Looked up from germline, CDR1 is LGHNA and CDR2 is YSLEER. This CDR3 contains 15 residues. CDR3 DNA: TGCGCCAGCAGCCAAGATTTGGGACGGGATTCACCCCTCCACTTT. Amino acids: CASSQDLGRDSPLHF.

The chain employs TRBV19 and TRBJ2-1; 7 positions agree with TRBD2. J lost 12 bases, V lost 5 bases, and 22 bases had no gene match. Germline CDR1 and CDR2: LNHDA and SQIVND (reference sequence). This CDR3 region has 17 residues. CDR3 sequence: CASSPIWADQTSPGQFF. The DNA of the CDR3 is TGTGCCAGTAGTCCAATCTGGGCGGACCAGACTAGCCCTGGGCAGTTCTTC.

The chain is built from TRBV7-6 and TRBJ2-6; possible D gene TRBD1, 6 bases. Per germline, CDR1 SGHVS and CDR2 FNYEAQ. The length of the CDR3 is 15 residues. The CDR3 is CAIMDSASGANVLTF. CDR3 sequence (DNA): TGTGCTATCATGGACAGTGCCTCTGGGGCCAACGTCCTGACTTTC.

This chain connects TRBV6-5 to TRBJ1-5, with D tentatively TRBD1 (6 bases). The CDR3 is made up of 15 amino acids. CDR1 is MNHEY and CDR2 is SVGAGI in the germline V gene. V was clipped by 2 bases and J by 4 bases, with 12 bases between them. CDR3 coding DNA: TGTGCCAGCAGTTACGTCGGGGGGCCGAATCAGCCCCAGCATTTT. This codes for CASSYVGGPNQPQHF.

V gene TRBV2 combines with J gene TRBJ2-2; TRBD1 aligns across 8 bases. The CDR3 length is 17 residues. V trimming: 6 bases; J trimming: 0 bases; junction bases outside the gene matches: 9. Germline V gene data show CDR1 as SNHLY and CDR2 as FYNNEI. The CDR3 region has the DNA TGTGCCAGCAGCTACGCCCTGGACAGGGCGAACACCGGGGAGCTGTTTTTT. Encoded protein: CASSYALDRANTGELFF.

This clonotype has more than one count but fewer than ten. The chain couples TRBV27 to TRBJ1-5; D is possibly TRBD1 (6 bases). Germline CDR1 reads MNHEY; CDR2 reads SMNVEV (reference sequence). The CDR3 contains 16 residues. V was trimmed by 3 bases and J by 3 bases, leaving 15 bases between them. DNA for the CDR3: TGTGCCAGCAGTTTCGGCTCGGGGGGCTCCAATCAGCCCCAGCATTTT. Amino acids: CASSFGSGGSNQPQHF.

This clonotype has just a few counts. One junction end disagrees with the germline gene, perhaps due to a read error. The chain's CDR3 is CASSYTRRPSGGTGELFF. CDR3 nucleotides: TGTGCTAGCAGCTATACCCGACGCCCTAGCGGGGGGACCGGGGAGCTGTTTTTT. This rearrangement joins TRBV7-7 to TRBJ2-2, with 11 bases fitting TRBD2. Germline assignment: CDR1 SSHAT and CDR2 FNYEAQ (reference sequence). The CDR3 sequence is 18 residues long.

This clonotype appeared a few times. The rearrangement joins TRBV7-9 to TRBJ2-7; possibly TRBD2 for D (5 bases). This CDR3 region has 12 residues. The V end was cut by 2 bases, the J end by 5 bases, with 7 bases between. Germline V CDR1 and CDR2: SEHNR, FQNEAQ (reference sequence). Here the CDR3 reads CASSLRRDEQYF. For the CDR3, the DNA is TGTGCCAGCAGCTTACGGCGGGACGAGCAGTACTTC.

This clonotype has ten or more counts. The CDR3 DNA follows: TGTGCCAGCAGCTTAGCAGGGACAGGGTTCAACGAGCAGTACTTC. Encoded protein: CASSLAGTGFNEQYF. The gene calls are TRBV7-2 and TRBJ2-7; 9 nucleotides match TRBD1. Germline V gives CDR1 SGHTA, CDR2 FQGNSA. The length of the CDR3 is 15 residues. After removal of 0 bases from V and 5 bases from J, the junction contained 5 bases not matched to a gene.

The V and J genes are TRBV6-6 and TRBJ1-1, with D tentatively TRBD1 (5 bases). The CDR3 is 19 residues long. Trimming shortened V by 2 bases and J by 8 bases, and 30 bases separated the two germline ends. CDR1 is MNHNY, CDR2 SVGAGI, per germline (reference sequence). Here the CDR3 reads CASSYRGFKNGDPMWEAFF. CDR3 in DNA: TGTGCCAGCAGTTACCGGGGCTTCAAGAATGGTGACCCTATGTGGGAAGCTTTCTTT.

This clonotype was seen ten or more times. This chain links TRBV7-9 with TRBJ1-5; D is perhaps TRBD1 (5 bases). Trimming took off 3 bases at V and 4 bases at J, with 19 bases between the two ends. This CDR3 is built from 17 residues. Looked up from germline, CDR1 is SEHNR and CDR2 is FQNEAQ (reference sequence). The CDR3 nucleotides read TGTGCCAGCAGCTTTGGGGTAGAGAGGGGATCAAATCAGCCCCAGCATTTT. Translation: CASSFGVERGSNQPQHF.

The chain has TRBV6-2 or TRBV6-3 and TRBJ2-7; D ambiguous. The CDR3 length is 11 residues. Germline values: CDR1 MNHEY, CDR2 SVGEGT. V lost 7 bases and J 5 bases, leaving 9 bases between the germline ends. In DNA, the CDR3 is TGTGCCAGCACCTTAATGAACGAGCAGTACTTC. It codes for CASTLMNEQYF.

This clonotype was picked up a small number of times. The V gene is TRBV20-1, the J gene TRBJ1-5; no clear D. Trimming shortened V by 7 bases and J by 7 bases, and 17 bases separated the two germline ends. Germline values: CDR1 DFQATT, CDR2 SNEGSKA (reference sequence). The CDR3 runs 13 residues. The DNA for the CDR3 is TGCAGTGTTCCTCACCCGGAGGTGCAGCCCCAGCATTTT. This sequence encodes CSVPHPEVQPQHF.

This clonotype was observed many times. This chain connects TRBV7-2 to TRBJ2-7, with 9 bases aligning to TRBD1. The CDR3 spans 14 residues. Germline V gene sequence: CDR1 SGHTA, CDR2 FQGNSA. After removal of 6 bases from V and 4 bases from J, the junction contained 7 bases not matched to a gene. Here the CDR3 reads CASRRQGEDYEQYF. In DNA form, the CDR3 reads TGTGCCAGCAGGCGACAGGGGGAGGATTACGAGCAGTACTTC.